This T cell receptor (beta chain) was identified during a study of blood T cells in healthy people across ages. Broader study findings: Long-lived donors carried more naive CD4+ cells and greater diversity than aged donors. Significant beta diversity loss was already apparent by age about 42, declining roughly linearly.

A word on this clonotype: What it binds is not known.

V lost 6 bases to trimming and J lost 4 bases; unmatched junction nucleotides: 3. Germline loops: CDR1 LNHDA, CDR2 SQIVND (reference sequence). This CDR3 is built from 14 residues. Next came a second PCR, run for about 7 to 12 cycles, which used a sample-barcoded 5' primer along with a J-beta primer mix. TCRdb reprocessed the 5' RACE reads with MiXCR, giving one entry per CDR3 protein. Among around 1,000,000 distinct CDR3 sequences, 20% to 25% were seen once, and the ten largest hold 0.75%. Isolation yielded PBMCs, at least 6.5 million per sample, in every case. These data also formed part of another study, on T cells of mothers and their children. That publication notes: In this cohort, donors were three healthy Caucasian mothers plus their six children.

The sample consisted of blood. V is TRBV19 and J is TRBJ2-3; 11 bases agree with TRBD1. This TCR derives from a girl aged 2 to 10 in good health. The DNA for the CDR3 is TGTGCCAGTAGAGGGACAGGGGGATCAGATACGCAGTATTTT. Protein: CASRGTGGSDTQYF.